This TCR beta chain stems from a study of human T cells and chemical hapten exposure. The wider study: Sensitization involved placing 2% DPC onto an approximately 2 cm by approximately 2 cm region of upper inner arm skin.

The germline gives CDR1 MDHEN, CDR2 SYDVKM. This CDR3 has 14 amino acids. The table lists this clonotype with many counts. Its antigen is currently unknown. One end of the junction fails to match germline, which may point to a read error. Individual cDNA molecules had unique molecular identifiers attached to them by the library. Using its own MiXCR run on the RACE reads, TCRdb lists one record per CDR3 protein. The sample carries approximately 68,000 distinct CDR3 sequences, 7.5% to 9.5% recorded once. As for time point: patch test 2, 6 weeks after DPC sensitization. Treatment given: therapeutic diphenylcyclopropenone sensitization with weekly scalp DPC. Study-level findings and limits: TCRs at a frequency above 1 in 1000 stayed unchanged with DPC sensitization. In comparison with controls, expanded TCRs gave rise to a significantly larger number of large CDR3 similarity clusters.

Source: whole blood, taken in connection with sensitization to the hapten diphenylcyclopropenone (DPC). The clonotype was recovered from a woman between 50 and 59 years old with alopecia areata. Some clones in this sample may be carry-over from other donors' samples. The rearrangement uses TRBV28 and TRBJ2-7; D perhaps matches TRBD2 (5 bases). The CDR3 sequence is CASSLVLAPGEVDF. Written as DNA, the CDR3 is TGTGCCAGCAGTTTGGTCCTAGCCCCGGGTGAGGTGGACTTC.